The clone carrying this T cell receptor (beta chain) was seen a few times. The data were obtained in a study of blood T cell repertoires in COVID-19. As for the study in general: COVID-19 samples collected from the United States, Italy and Spain covered acute and convalescent phases.

The assay was immunoSEQ multiplex PCR, and TCRdb's table has in-frame clones only and misses some. The table has about 58,000 clones, about 79% seen once. The sample consisted of peripheral blood. The TCR originated in a human donor in a cohort sampled during active COVID-19.

The DNA for the CDR3 is TGTGCCTGGAGCCCCCAGTTCTACGAGCAGTACTTC. This gives the protein CAWSPQFYEQYF. The chain has TRBV30 and TRBJ2-7; D uncertain. In germline, CDR1 is GTSNPN, CDR2 SVGIG (reference sequence). V lost 3 bases, J lost 3 bases, and 9 bases lay in between. The CDR3 consists of 12 residues.